This T cell receptor (beta chain) is from a study of early T cells in non-severe SARS-CoV-2 infection. In germline, CDR1 is SGHTA, CDR2 FQGNSA. The CDR3 is made up of 12 amino acids. V dropped 2 bases and J dropped 2 bases, with 2 bases sitting between them. This clonotype was seen many times. Its antigen is undetermined. Study-level findings and limits: Missing private and CD4 specificities, VDJdb matching favored anti-spike CD8 responses.

Attachment of unique molecular identifiers was made to individual cDNA molecules. TCRdb recomputed calls from the 5' RACE reads with MiXCR, one row per CDR3 protein. The table has fewer than 80,000 distinct CDR3 sequences, over 3.5% seen once. V and J are TRBV7-2 and TRBJ2-3, with D uncertain. Sample: whole blood, taken at baseline. This TCR came from an adult who was a healthcare worker with PCR-confirmed SARS-CoV-2 infection or an uninfected control (not recorded which). The donor label of this sample is uncertain. CDR3 DNA: TGTGCCAGCAGCTTATTCACAGATACGCAGTATTTT. It is translated as CASSLFTDTQYF.